Listed here are 22 T cell receptor beta chains from one sample, sequenced in a study of blood T cell repertoires in COVID-19. Data came from immunoSEQ multiplex PCR; TCRdb stores just in-frame clones and leaves some out. The sample lists some 170,000 clones, approximately 87% seen once, with 12% in the top ten. The sample consisted of peripheral blood. These receptors came from a woman in her 70s with COVID-19, enrolled during active disease.

The chain uses TRBV30 and TRBJ1-1; D possibly corresponds to TRBD1 (5 bases). The germline V and J ends were trimmed by 3 bases and 5 bases, with 10 bases remaining between them. This CDR3 has 12 amino acids. Per germline, CDR1 GTSNPN and CDR2 SVGIG (reference sequence). This chain's CDR3 is CAWRGGWTEAFF. CDR3 bases: TGTGCCTGGAGGGGGGGGTGGACTGAAGCTTTCTTT.

The chain is built from TRBV2 and TRBJ2-1, with D tentatively TRBD2 (6 bases). The CDR3 extends over 15 amino acids. Germline V gene lookup returns CDR1 SNHLY and CDR2 FYNNEI. V was clipped by 5 bases and J by 0 bases, with 11 bases between them. Here the CDR3 DNA reads TGTGCCAGCAGTCGGCGAGCGGGCTCCTACAATGAGCAGTTCTTC. This translates into CASSRRAGSYNEQFF.

The rearrangement links TRBV28 to TRBJ1-6, with TRBD1 as a possible D gene (5 bases). The CDR3 length is 20 residues. The germline CDR1 and CDR2 sequences are MDHEN and SYDVKM. Trimming removed 4 bases from V and 7 bases from J, with 29 bases in between. CDR3 DNA sequence: TGTGCCAGCAGTTGGGAAGGTAGCGGGGACCTCGTAGGGGCGAATTCACCCCTCCACTTT. Residues: CASSWEGSGDLVGANSPLHF.

This sequence joins TRBV3-1 (or the pseudogene TRBV3-2) and TRBJ2-1; 15 bases align to TRBD2. Germline lookup yields CDR1 LGHDT and CDR2 YNNKEL (reference sequence). There are 15 residues in the CDR3. V was clipped by 6 bases and J by 9 bases; unmatched bases: 6. For the CDR3, the DNA is TGTGCCAGCAGTCCGGGACTAGCGGGAGGTCGTGAGCAGTTCTTC. It yields the protein CASSPGLAGGREQFF.

The chain recombines TRBV11-2 with TRBJ1-3, with no clear D. The CDR3 is made up of 15 amino acids. The V gene's germline CDR1 is SGHAT and CDR2 FQNNGV. The V and J ends lost 7 bases and 0 bases respectively, with 13 bases between them. The CDR3, as DNA: TGTGCCAGCACCGCCTCATGGAGCTCTGGAAACACCATATATTTT. It is translated as CASTASWSSGNTIYF.

This clone has a handful of counts. The V call is TRBV2, the J call TRBJ1-3; tentatively, D is TRBD1 (5 bases). Deletions cut 6 bases from V and 0 bases from J, with 15 bases between. The CDR3 length is 16 residues. Germline CDR1 SNHLY, CDR2 FYNNEI. The CDR3 region is CASRETGLHSGNTIYF. The CDR3 DNA follows: TGTGCCAGCAGAGAAACGGGACTTCACTCTGGAAACACCATATATTTT.

This clone has a count of ten or more. The V gene is TRBV7-9, the J gene TRBJ2-7; TRBD2 agrees at 7 bases. V was pared by 1 base and J by 7 bases, with 7 bases of the junction left unmatched. Germline-derived CDR1 and CDR2 are SEHNR and FQNEAQ (reference sequence). This CDR3 has 14 residues. The DNA of the CDR3 is TGTGCCAGCAGCTTAGTTGCGGGAGCGGAGGAGCAGTACTTC. This codes for CASSLVAGAEEQYF. Full variable domain (outside the CDR3, taken from reference TRBV7-9 and TRBJ2-7): DTGVSQNPRHKITKRGQNVTFRCDPISEHNRLYWYRQTLGQGPEFLTYFQNEAQLEKSRLLSDRFSAERPKGSFSTLEIQRTEQGDSAMYLCASSLVAGAEEQYFGPGTRLTVT.

The J gene is TRBJ2-7, the V gene TRBV9, with D possibly matching TRBD2 (6 bases). The germline V and J ends were trimmed by 0 bases and 1 base, with 14 bases remaining between them. Germline V CDR1 and CDR2: SGDLS, YYNGEE. The CDR3 is made up of 16 amino acids. This CDR3 is CASSVGLVAGSYEQYF. The DNA for the CDR3 is TGTGCCAGCAGCGTAGGACTAGTTGCCGGATCCTACGAGCAGTACTTC.

The gene calls are TRBV9 and TRBJ2-2; maybe TRBD1 (6 bases). V was trimmed by 0 bases and J by 5 bases, leaving 14 bases between them. Germline assignment: CDR1 SGDLS and CDR2 YYNGEE. The CDR3 is 16 residues long. CDR3 bases: TGTGCCAGCAGCGTAGTTAGTACAGGGCGAACCGGGGAGCTGTTTTTT. Amino acids: CASSVVSTGRTGELFF.

The gene calls are TRBV21-1 and TRBJ2-7; the DNA was not compared with TRBD1, the D call given in the table. TRBV21-1 constitutes a pseudogene. The CDR3 covers 16 residues. This CDR3 is CASSKSWGQGGYEQYF. The CDR3 DNA sequence: TGTGCCAGCAGCAAATCGTGGGGACAGGGCGGCTACGAGCAGTACTTC.

The chain carries TRBV5-8 and TRBJ2-1; 8 bases are shared with TRBD1. The CDR3 consists of 16 residues. The V and J ends lost 4 bases and 0 bases, in that order; junction bases with no gene match: 6. Germline lookup yields CDR1 SGHTS and CDR2 YDEGEE. CDR3 DNA: TGTGCCAGCAGCGCCGGACAGGGCCACTCCTACAATGAGCAGTTCTTC. As protein: CASSAGQGHSYNEQFF.

This clone was detected once. The chain joins TRBV27 to TRBJ2-7, with 9 positions matching TRBD1. J gave up 0 bases and V 7 bases, and 4 bases lay outside the gene matches. This CDR3 has 14 amino acids. Germline V gives CDR1 MNHEY, CDR2 SMNVEV (reference sequence). The CDR3 here is CASNKGQGSYEQYF. The CDR3 DNA reads TGTGCCAGCAACAAGGGACAGGGCTCCTACGAGCAGTACTTC.

V gene TRBV30 combines with J gene TRBJ1-5, with D maybe TRBD1 (6 bases). This CDR3 contains 15 residues. V shed 2 bases and J shed 3 bases, with 14 bases lying between them. Germline V CDR1 and CDR2: GTSNPN, SVGIG (reference sequence). CDR3: CAWSSGVRDNQPQHF. In nucleotides, the CDR3 is TGTGCCTGGAGTTCAGGGGTCAGGGACAATCAGCCCCAGCATTTT.

The rearrangement uses TRBV14 and TRBJ1-1; 7 bases agree with TRBD1. The germline V gene has CDR1 SGHDN and CDR2 FVKESK. V trimming: 1 base; J trimming: 3 bases; junction bases outside the gene matches: 8. The CDR3 totals 16 residues. The CDR3 region is CASSQVLTGMDTEAFF. The CDR3 DNA follows: TGTGCCAGCAGCCAAGTTTTGACAGGGATGGACACTGAAGCTTTCTTT.

The chain joins TRBV19 to TRBJ1-2; D gene uncertain. From germline, CDR1 is LNHDA and CDR2 SQIVND (reference sequence). This CDR3 is 14 amino acids long. V was cut by 4 bases and J by 6 bases, with 15 bases left in between. The CDR3 nucleotides are TGTGCCAGTAGTACGGCCAGGTTTGACAATGGCTACACCTTC. The encoded protein is CASSTARFDNGYTF. The full variable domain, completed using reference TRBV19 and TRBJ1-2, is DGGITQSPKYLFRKEGQNVTLSCEQNLNHDAMYWYRQDPGQGLRLIYYSQIVNDFQKGDIAEGYSVSREKKESFPLTVTSAQKNPTAFYLCASSTARFDNGYTFGSGTRLTVV.

This CDR3 is CAISESRTLNTEAFF. CDR3 sequence (DNA): TGTGCCATCAGTGAGTCTAGGACACTGAACACTGAAGCTTTCTTT. V and J are TRBV10-3 and TRBJ1-1, with D tentatively TRBD1 (5 bases). Germline CDR1 is ENHRY and CDR2 is SYGVKD. V was clipped by 0 bases and J by 0 bases, with 8 bases between them. The CDR3 consists of 15 residues.

J is TRBJ2-7 and V is TRBV7-9, with TRBD2 identical over 13 bases. V lost 5 bases to trimming and J lost 2 bases; unmatched junction nucleotides: 6. In germline, CDR1 is SEHNR, CDR2 FQNEAQ (reference sequence). This CDR3 contains 16 residues. CDR3 nucleotide sequence: TGTGCCAGCAGCGTCGGGACTAGCGGGATCACCTACGAGCAGTACTTC. Translated: CASSVGTSGITYEQYF. The full variable domain, its missing parts supplied by reference TRBV7-9 and TRBJ2-7, is DTGVSQNPRHKITKRGQNVTFRCDPISEHNRLYWYRQTLGQGPEFLTYFQNEAQLEKSRLLSDRFSAERPKGSFSTLEIQRTEQGDSAMYLCASSVGTSGITYEQYFGPGTRLTVT.

Note on this clone: Other DNA sequences of this sample code for an identical CDR3. The chain is built from TRBV28 and TRBJ1-2; 10 bases are a match to TRBD1. The CDR3 covers 15 residues. V was clipped by 5 bases and J by 7 bases; unmatched bases: 10. Germline V gene lookup returns CDR1 MDHEN and CDR2 SYDVKM. CDR3 region: CASSPQTGGLVGYTF. CDR3 bases: TGTGCCAGCAGTCCTCAGACAGGGGGCTTAGTTGGCTACACCTTC.

The chain employs TRBV5-1 and TRBJ2-3; TRBD2 might be the D (5 bases). Trimming left V 1 base short and J 7 bases short, with 13 bases between. CDR3 length: 14 residues. The germline CDR1 and CDR2 sequences are SGHRS and YFSETQ. The CDR3 is CASSLNSRGNTQYF. The CDR3 DNA reads as TGCGCCAGCAGCTTGAATAGCCGGGGAAATACGCAGTATTTT.

The V call is TRBV9, the J call TRBJ1-2, with a possible D match to TRBD1 (6 bases). This CDR3 spans 15 amino acids. V lost 0 bases and J lost 4, with 13 bases in between. Germline V gives CDR1 SGDLS, CDR2 YYNGEE. Here the CDR3 DNA reads TGTGCCAGCAGCGTAGGTCCAGGGGCAACCTATGGCTACACCTTC. It yields the protein CASSVGPGATYGYTF.

The chain links TRBV29-1 to TRBJ1-1; D unclear. CDR1 is SQVTM, CDR2 ANQGSEA, per germline. The CDR3 totals 11 residues. V lost 3 bases to trimming and J lost 7 bases, with 9 bases between them. CDR3 region: CSVDSSLEAFF. CDR3 nucleotides: TGCAGCGTTGACAGTTCCCTTGAAGCTTTCTTT.

Note on this clone: Other DNA sequences in this specimen translate into the identical CDR3. This rearrangement joins TRBV6-5 to TRBJ2-2; D unclear. This CDR3 is 11 amino acids long. V shed 6 bases and J shed 4 bases, with 3 bases lying between them. CDR1 and CDR2 (germline): MNHEY, SVGAGI. The DNA of the CDR3 is TGTGCCAGCAGAGCCACCGGGGAGCTGTTTTTT. Protein: CASRATGELFF.